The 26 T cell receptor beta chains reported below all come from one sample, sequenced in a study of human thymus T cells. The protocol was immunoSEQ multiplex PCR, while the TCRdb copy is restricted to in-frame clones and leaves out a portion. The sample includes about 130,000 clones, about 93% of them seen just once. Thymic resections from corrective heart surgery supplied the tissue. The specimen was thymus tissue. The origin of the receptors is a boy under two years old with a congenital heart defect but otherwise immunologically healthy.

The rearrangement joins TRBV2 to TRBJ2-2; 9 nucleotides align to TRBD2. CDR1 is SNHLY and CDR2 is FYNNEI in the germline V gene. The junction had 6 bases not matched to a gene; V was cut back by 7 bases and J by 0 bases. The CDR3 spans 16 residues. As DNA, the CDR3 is TGTGCCAGCATCCGTCTAGCGGGGACGAACACCGGGGAGCTGTTTTTT. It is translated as CASIRLAGTNTGELFF.

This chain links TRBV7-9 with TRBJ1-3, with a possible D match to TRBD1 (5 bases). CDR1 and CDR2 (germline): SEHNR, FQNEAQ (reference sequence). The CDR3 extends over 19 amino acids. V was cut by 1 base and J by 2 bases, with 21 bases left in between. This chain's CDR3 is CASSLDASGGGKTGNTIYF. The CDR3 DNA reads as TGTGCCAGCAGCTTAGATGCCTCCGGTGGGGGAAAAACTGGAAACACCATATATTTT.

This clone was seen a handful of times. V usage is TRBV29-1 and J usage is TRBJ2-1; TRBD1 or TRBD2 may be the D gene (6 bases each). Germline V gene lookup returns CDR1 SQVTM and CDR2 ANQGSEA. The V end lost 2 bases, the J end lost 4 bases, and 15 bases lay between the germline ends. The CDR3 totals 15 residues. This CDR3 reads CSVERGATHYNEQFF. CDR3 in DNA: TGCAGCGTTGAAAGGGGGGCCACCCATTACAATGAGCAGTTCTTC.

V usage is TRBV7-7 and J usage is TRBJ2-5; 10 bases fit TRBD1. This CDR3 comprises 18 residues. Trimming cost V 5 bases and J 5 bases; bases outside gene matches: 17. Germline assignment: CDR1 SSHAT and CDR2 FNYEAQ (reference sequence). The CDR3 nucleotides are TGTGCCAGCAGCCGGGACAGGGGACACAGTGGCAGGCGTGAGACCCAGTACTTC. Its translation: CASSRDRGHSGRRETQYF.

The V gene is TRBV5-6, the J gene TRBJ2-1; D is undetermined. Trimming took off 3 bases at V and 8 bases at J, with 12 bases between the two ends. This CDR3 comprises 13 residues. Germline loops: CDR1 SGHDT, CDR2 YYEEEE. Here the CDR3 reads CASSCNGRDEQFF. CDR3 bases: TGTGCCAGCAGCTGTAACGGACGGGATGAGCAGTTCTTC.

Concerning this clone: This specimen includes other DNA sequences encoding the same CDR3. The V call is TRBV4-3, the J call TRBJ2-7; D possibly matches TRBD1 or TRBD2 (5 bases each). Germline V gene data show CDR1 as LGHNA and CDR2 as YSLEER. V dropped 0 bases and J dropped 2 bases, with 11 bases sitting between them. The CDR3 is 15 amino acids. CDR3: CASSQDSRGAYEQYF. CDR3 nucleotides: TGCGCCAGCAGCCAAGACTCCCGGGGCGCCTACGAGCAGTACTTC.

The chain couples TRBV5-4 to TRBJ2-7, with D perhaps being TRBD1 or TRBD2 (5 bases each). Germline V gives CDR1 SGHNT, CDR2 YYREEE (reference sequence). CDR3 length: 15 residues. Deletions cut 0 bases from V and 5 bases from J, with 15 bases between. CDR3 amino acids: CASSLAKRGTHEQYF. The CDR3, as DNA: TGTGCCAGCAGCTTGGCCAAACGAGGGACCCACGAGCAGTACTTC.

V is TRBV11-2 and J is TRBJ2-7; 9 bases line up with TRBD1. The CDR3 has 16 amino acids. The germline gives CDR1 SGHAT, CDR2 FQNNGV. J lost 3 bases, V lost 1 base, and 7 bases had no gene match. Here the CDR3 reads CASSLAPRQGDYEQYF. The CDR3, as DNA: TGTGCCAGCAGCTTAGCCCCCCGACAGGGGGACTACGAGCAGTACTTC. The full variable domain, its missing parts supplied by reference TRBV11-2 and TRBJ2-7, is EAGVAQSPRYKIIEKRQSVAFWCNPISGHATLYWYQQILGQGPKLLIQFQNNGVVDDSQLPKDRFSAERLKGVDSTLKIQPAKLEDSAVYLCASSLAPRQGDYEQYFGPGTRLTVT.

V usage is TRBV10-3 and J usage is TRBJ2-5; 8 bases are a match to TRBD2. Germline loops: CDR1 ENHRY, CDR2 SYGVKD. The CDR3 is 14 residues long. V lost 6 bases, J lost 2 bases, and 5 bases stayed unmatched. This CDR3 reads CAIRDSGGQETQYF. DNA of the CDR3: TGTGCCATCAGAGATTCGGGGGGGCAAGAGACCCAGTACTTC.

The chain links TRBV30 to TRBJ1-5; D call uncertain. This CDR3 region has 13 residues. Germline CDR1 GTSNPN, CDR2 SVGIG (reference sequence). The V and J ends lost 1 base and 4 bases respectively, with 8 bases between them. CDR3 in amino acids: CAWSATGNQPQHF. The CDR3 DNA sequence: TGTGCCTGGAGTGCAACGGGAAATCAGCCCCAGCATTTT.

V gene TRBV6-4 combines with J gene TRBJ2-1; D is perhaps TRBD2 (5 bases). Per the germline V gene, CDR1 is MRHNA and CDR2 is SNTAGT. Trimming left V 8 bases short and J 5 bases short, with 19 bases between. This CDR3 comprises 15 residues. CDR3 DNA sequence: TGTGCCAGCCAGAGCGGTATCGAAAAGGACAATGAGCAGTTCTTC. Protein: CASQSGIEKDNEQFF.

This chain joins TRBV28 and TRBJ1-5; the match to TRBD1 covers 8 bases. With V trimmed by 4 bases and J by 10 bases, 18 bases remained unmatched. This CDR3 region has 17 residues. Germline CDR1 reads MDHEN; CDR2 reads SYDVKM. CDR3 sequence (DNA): TGTGCCAGCAGTTCCGGCGAGGACAGGGTCCTTTTGTGCCCCCAGCATTTT. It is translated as CASSSGEDRVLLCPQHF.

CDR3 nucleotide sequence: TGCAGCGCTGGACGGAGCCAAGAGACCCAGTACTTC. It encodes CSAGRSQETQYF. This chain connects TRBV29-1 to TRBJ2-5; D is ambiguous. V lost 7 bases and J 1 base, leaving 10 bases between the germline ends. This CDR3 contains 12 residues. The germline gives CDR1 SQVTM, CDR2 ANQGSEA.

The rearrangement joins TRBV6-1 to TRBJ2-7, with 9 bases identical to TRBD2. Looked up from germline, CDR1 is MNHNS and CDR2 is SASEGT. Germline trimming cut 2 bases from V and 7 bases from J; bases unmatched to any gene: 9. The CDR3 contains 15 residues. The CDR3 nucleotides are TGTGCCAGCAGTGAATGGTTGCGGGGGGGCCCAGAGCAGTACTTC. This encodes CASSEWLRGGPEQYF.

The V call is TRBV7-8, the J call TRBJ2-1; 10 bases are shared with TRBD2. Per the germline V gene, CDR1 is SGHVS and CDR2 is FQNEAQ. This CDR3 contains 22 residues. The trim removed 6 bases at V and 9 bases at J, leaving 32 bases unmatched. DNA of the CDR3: TGTGCCAGCAGTCATCCCTCAATGTTAGCGGGGGGAGTCCTTTACTTCCTGAGTGAGCAGTTCTTC. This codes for CASSHPSMLAGGVLYFLSEQFF.

CDR3 nucleotides: TGTGCCAGCAGTTACGCGGGGGGTTACACCTTC. Amino acids: CASSYAGGYTF. The chain is built from TRBV6-5 and TRBJ1-2, with a weak D call TRBD1 (5 bases). The CDR3 sequence is 11 residues long. V lost 2 bases to trimming and J lost 11 bases, with 9 bases between them. In germline, CDR1 is MNHEY, CDR2 SVGAGI.

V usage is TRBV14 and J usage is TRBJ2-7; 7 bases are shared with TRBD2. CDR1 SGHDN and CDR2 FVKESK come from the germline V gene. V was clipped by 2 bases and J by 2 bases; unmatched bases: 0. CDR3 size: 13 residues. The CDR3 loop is CASSQRGAYEQYF. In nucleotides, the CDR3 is TGTGCCAGCAGCCAACGGGGGGCCTACGAGCAGTACTTC.

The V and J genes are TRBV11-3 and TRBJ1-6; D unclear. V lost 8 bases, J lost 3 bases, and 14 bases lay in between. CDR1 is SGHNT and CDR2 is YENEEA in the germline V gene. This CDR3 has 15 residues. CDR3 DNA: TGTGCCAGCTTCCCCTGGGTTATCTATAATTCACCCCTCCACTTT. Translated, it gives CASFPWVIYNSPLHF.

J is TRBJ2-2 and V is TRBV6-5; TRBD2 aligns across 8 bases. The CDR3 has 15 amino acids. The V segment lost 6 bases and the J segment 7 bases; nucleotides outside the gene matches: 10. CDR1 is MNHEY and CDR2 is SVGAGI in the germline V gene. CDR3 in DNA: TGTGCCAGCAGCCCCGGGGGGGGGCCTGGCGGGGAGCTGTTTTTT. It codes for CASSPGGGPGGELFF.

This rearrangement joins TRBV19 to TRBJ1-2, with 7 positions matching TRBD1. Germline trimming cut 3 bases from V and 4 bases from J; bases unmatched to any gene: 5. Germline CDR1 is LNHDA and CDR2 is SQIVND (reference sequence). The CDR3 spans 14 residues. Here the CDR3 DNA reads TGTGCCAGTAGTATCCGGGACAGTCTCTATGGCTACACCTTC. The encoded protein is CASSIRDSLYGYTF.

CDR3 sequence reads: CASSMVATGPSTDTQYF. CDR3 nucleotides: TGTGCCAGTAGTATGGTGGCGACAGGCCCTAGCACAGATACGCAGTATTTT. V is TRBV19 and J is TRBJ2-3; perhaps TRBD1 as D (6 bases). The V end was cut by 3 bases, the J end by 0 bases, with 16 bases between. Germline loops: CDR1 LNHDA, CDR2 SQIVND (reference sequence). This CDR3 has 17 residues.

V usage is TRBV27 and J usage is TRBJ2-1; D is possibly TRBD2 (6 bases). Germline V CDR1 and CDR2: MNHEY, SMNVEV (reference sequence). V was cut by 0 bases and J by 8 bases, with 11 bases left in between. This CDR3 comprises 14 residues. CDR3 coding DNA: TGTGCCAGCAGTTTATCGCTCGGGGGTCATGAGCAGTTCTTC. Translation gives CASSLSLGGHEQFF.

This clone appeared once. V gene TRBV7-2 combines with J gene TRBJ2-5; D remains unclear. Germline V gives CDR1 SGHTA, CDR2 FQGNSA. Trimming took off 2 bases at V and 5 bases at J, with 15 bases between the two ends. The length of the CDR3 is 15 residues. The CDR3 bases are TGTGCCAGCAGCTTATTAGACTTTTTTTCGGAGACCCAGTACTTC. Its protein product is CASSLLDFFSETQYF.

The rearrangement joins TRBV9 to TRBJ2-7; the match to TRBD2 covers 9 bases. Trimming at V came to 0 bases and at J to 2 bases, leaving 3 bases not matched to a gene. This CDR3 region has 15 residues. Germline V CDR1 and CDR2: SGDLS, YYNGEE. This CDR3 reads CASSVGAGGPYEQYF. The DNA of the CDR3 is TGTGCCAGCAGCGTAGGTGCGGGGGGGCCCTACGAGCAGTACTTC.

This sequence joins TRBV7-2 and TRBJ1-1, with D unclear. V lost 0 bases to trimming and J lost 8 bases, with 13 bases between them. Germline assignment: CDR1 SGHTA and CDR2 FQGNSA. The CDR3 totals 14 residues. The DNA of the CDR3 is TGTGCCAGCAGCTTAGCGCAGTTAGACGGAGAAGCTTTCTTT. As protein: CASSLAQLDGEAFF.

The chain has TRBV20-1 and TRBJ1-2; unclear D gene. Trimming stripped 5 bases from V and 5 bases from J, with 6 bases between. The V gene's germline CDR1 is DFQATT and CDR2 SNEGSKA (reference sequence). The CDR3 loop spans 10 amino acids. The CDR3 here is CSARKYGYTF. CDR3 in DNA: TGCAGTGCTCGCAAGTATGGCTACACCTTC.